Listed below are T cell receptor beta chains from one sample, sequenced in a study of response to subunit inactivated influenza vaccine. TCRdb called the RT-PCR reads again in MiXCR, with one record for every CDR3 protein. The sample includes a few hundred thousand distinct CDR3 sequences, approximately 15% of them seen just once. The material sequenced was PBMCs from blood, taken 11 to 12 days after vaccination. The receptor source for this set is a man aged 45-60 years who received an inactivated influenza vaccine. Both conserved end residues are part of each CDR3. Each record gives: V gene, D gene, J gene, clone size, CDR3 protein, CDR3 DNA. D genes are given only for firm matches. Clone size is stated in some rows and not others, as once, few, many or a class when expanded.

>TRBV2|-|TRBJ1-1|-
CASSGQTRNTEAFF
TGTGCCAGCAGTGGACAGACTAGGAACACTGAAGCTTTCTTT
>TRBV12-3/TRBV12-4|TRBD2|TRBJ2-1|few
CASTGLAGKNEQFF
TGTGCCAGCACCGGACTAGCGGGGAAGAATGAGCAGTTCTTC
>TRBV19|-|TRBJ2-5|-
CASSLAGGGGYQETQYF
TGTGCCAGTAGTCTGGCAGGGGGGGGCGGGTACCAAGAGACCCAGTACTTC
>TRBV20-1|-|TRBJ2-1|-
CSASELTNEQFF
TGCAGTGCTAGTGAACTCACCAATGAGCAGTTCTTC
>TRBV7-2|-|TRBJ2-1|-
CASSSSWGHGRGEQFF
TGTGCCAGCAGCTCGTCTTGGGGCCACGGTAGGGGTGAGCAGTTCTTC
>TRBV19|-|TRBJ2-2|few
CATREPNTGELFF
TGTGCCACGAGGGAGCCGAACACCGGGGAGCTGTTTTTT
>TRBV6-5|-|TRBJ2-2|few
CASSYGGQGLAGELFF
TGTGCCAGCAGTTATGGGGGTCAGGGGCTCGCCGGGGAGCTGTTTTTT
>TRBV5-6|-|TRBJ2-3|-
CASSQLFSTDTQYF
TGTGCCAGCAGCCAGCTCTTTTCCACAGATACGCAGTATTTT
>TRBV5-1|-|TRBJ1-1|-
CASRSTRDTEAFF
TGCGCCAGCAGATCGACAAGGGACACTGAAGCTTTCTTT
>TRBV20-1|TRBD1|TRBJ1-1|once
CSARARRGEWAEAFF
TGCAGTGCTAGAGCCCGCAGGGGGGAATGGGCTGAAGCTTTCTTT
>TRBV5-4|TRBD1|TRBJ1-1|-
CATQPTGTTEAFF
TGTGCCACCCAACCGACAGGGACCACTGAAGCTTTCTTT
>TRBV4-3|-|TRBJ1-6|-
CASSQVSGGSYNSPLHF
TGCGCCAGCAGCCAAGTGTCCGGGGGCTCCTATAATTCACCCCTCCACTTT
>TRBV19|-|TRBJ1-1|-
CASSPEGDGTEAFF
TGTGCCAGTAGTCCCGAGGGGGACGGGACTGAAGCTTTCTTT
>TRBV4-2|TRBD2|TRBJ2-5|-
CASSQTPGGLAGETQYF
TGTGCCAGCAGCCAAACGCCCGGTGGACTAGCTGGAGAGACCCAATACTTC
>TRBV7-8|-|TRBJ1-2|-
CASSLTPFGTLYGYTF
TGTGCCAGCAGCTTAACCCCCTTTGGAACTCTGTATGGCTACACCTTC
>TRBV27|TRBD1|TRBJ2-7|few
CASSRTGVDYEQYF
TGTGCCAGCAGTCGCACAGGGGTAGACTACGAGCAGTACTTC
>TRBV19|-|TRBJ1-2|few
CASSITGETPLGTF
TGTGCCAGTAGTATTACAGGCGAAACACCGCTTGGCACCTTC
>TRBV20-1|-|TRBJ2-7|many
CSARSYSYEQYF
TGCAGTGCTAGGTCCTACTCCTACGAGCAGTACTTC
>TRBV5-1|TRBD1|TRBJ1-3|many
CASRLTGGNSGNTIYF
TGCGCCAGCAGATTGACAGGGGGCAATTCTGGAAACACCATATATTTT
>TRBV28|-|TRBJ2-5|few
CASSESGTSGGETQYF
TGTGCCAGCAGTGAGTCCGGGACCAGTGGTGGGGAGACCCAGTACTTC
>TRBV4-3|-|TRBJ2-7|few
CASSQAPPPVGEQYF
TGCGCCAGCAGCCAAGCCCCGCCCCCGGTGGGCGAGCAGTACTTC
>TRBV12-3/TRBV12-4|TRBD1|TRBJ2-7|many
CASSLRDRGYEQYF
TGTGCCAGCAGCCTGAGAGACAGGGGCTACGAGCAGTACTTC
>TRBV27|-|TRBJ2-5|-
CASSPRDGGAQYF
TGTGCCAGCAGTCCCCGGGACGGAGGTGCCCAGTACTTC
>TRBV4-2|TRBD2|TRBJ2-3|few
CASSQDVTSGSTDTQYF
TGTGCCAGCAGCCAAGATGTGACTAGCGGAAGCACAGATACGCAGTATTTT
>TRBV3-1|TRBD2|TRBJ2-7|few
CASSLLAGPGEQYF
TGTGCCAGCAGCCTCCTAGCGGGACCGGGCGAGCAGTACTTC
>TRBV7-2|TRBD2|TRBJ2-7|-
CASSLAGTGEQYF
TGTGCCAGCAGCCTAGCGGGGACGGGAGAGCAGTACTTC
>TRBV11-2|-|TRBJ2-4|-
CASSNLAKNIQYF
TGTGCCAGCAGCAATTTAGCCAAAAACATTCAGTACTTC
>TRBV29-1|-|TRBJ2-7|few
CSVEGAGAPQF
TGCAGCGTTGAGGGGGCGGGGGCGCCTCAATTC
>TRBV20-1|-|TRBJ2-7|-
CSARVGGAISYEQYF
TGCAGTGCTAGAGTGGGCGGGGCCATCTCCTACGAGCAGTACTTC
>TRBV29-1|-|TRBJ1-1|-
CSVKVLDTEAFF
TGCAGCGTCAAAGTGTTGGACACTGAAGCTTTCTTT
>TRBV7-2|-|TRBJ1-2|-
CASSLELGTYGYTF
TGTGCCAGCAGCTTAGAGTTAGGGACCTATGGCTACACCTTC
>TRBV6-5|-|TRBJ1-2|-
CASSYSGGRTNYGYTF
TGTGCCAGCAGTTACTCGGGCGGGAGGACTAACTATGGCTACACCTTC
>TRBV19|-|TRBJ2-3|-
CASSTRGVSDTQYF
TGTGCCAGTAGTACTCGGGGAGTGAGCGATACGCAGTATTTT
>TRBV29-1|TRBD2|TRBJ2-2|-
CSVKPLAGANTGELFF
TGCAGCGTAAAGCCACTAGCGGGGGCGAACACCGGGGAGCTGTTTTTT
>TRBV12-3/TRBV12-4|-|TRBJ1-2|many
CASSRSIARDYNYGYTF
TGTGCCAGCAGCCGGTCCATCGCCAGGGATTATAACTATGGCTACACCTTC
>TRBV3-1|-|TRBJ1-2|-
CASSQGGIYGYTF
TGTGCCAGCAGCCAAGGAGGTATCTATGGCTACACCTTC
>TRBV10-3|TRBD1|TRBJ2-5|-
CAISGTGRQETQYF
TGTGCCATCAGTGGGACAGGGAGACAAGAGACCCAGTACTTC
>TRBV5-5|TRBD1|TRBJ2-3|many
CASSLMGQGTDTQYF
TGTGCCAGCAGCTTGATGGGACAGGGCACAGATACGCAGTATTTT
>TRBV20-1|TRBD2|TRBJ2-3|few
CSAPQGGGGTQYF
TGCAGTGCCCCCCAAGGCGGGGGGGGTACGCAGTATTTT
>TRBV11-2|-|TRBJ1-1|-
CASSLKGGPAEAFF
TGTGCCAGCAGCTTAAAGGGCGGACCGGCTGAAGCTTTCTTT
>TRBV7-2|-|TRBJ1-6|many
CASSLLGNSPLHF
TGTGCCAGCAGCTTGTTGGGAAATTCACCCCTCCACTTT
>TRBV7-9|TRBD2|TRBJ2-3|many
CASSLLAGTDTQYF
TGCGCCAGCAGCCTACTAGCGGGGACCGATACGCAGTATTTT
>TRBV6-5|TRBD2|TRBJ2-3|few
CASSYSRTSVGDTQYF
TGTGCCAGCAGTTACTCACGGACTAGCGTTGGAGATACGCAGTATTTT
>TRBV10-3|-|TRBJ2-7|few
CAISGDMDTYEQYF
TGTGCCATCAGTGGGGACATGGATACCTACGAGCAGTACTTC
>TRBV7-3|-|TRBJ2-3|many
CASSPLGGKTDTQYF
TGTGCCAGCAGCCCCCTCGGCGGGAAGACAGATACGCAGTATTTT
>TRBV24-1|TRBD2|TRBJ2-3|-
CATSDLQRAGGDTQYF
TGTGCCACCAGTGATTTGCAACGGGCGGGAGGAGATACGCAGTATTTT
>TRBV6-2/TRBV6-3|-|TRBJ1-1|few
CASSAWGTTEAFF
TGTGCCAGCAGTGCGTGGGGGACCACTGAAGCTTTCTTT
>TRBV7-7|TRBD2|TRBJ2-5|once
CASSLAAGVKETQYF
TGTGCTAGCAGCTTAGCGGCGGGGGTTAAAGAGACCCAGTACTTC
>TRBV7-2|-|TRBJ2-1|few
CASSLGAGYEQFF
TGTGCCAGCAGCTTAGGGGCGGGCTATGAGCAGTTCTTC
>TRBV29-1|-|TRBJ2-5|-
CSVQLYDQETQYF
TGCAGCGTGCAGTTGTACGATCAAGAGACCCAGTACTTC
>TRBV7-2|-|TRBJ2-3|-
CASSPEPNTQYF
TGTGCCAGCAGCCCCGAGCCTAATACGCAGTATTTT
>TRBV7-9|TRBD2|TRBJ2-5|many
CASSLGLAQETQYF
TGTGCCAGCAGCCTTGGACTAGCGCAAGAGACCCAGTACTTC